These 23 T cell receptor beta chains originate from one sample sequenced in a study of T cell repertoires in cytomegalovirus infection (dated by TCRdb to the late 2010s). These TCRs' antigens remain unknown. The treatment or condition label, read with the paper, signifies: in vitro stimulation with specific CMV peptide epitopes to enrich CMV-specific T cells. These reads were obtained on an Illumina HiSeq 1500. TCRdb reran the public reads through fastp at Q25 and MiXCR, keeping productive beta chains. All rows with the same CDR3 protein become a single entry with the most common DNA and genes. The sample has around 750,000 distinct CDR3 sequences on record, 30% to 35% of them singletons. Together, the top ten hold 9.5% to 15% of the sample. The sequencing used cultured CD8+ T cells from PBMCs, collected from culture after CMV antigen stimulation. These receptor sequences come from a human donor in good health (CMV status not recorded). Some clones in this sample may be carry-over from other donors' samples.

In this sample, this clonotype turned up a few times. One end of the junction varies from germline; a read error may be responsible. Written as DNA, the CDR3 is TGTGCTAGCAGTTTAGCGTTGGCTAGCGGGGGTCCTGAGCAGTTCTTC. This encodes CASSLALASGGPEQFF. The genes are TRBV12-3 or TRBV12-4 and TRBJ2-1; 10 bases are a match to TRBD2. The CDR3 has 16 amino acids.

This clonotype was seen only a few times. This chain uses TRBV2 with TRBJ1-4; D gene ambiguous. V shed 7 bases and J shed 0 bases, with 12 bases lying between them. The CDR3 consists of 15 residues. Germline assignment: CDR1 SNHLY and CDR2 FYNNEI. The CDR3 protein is CASNAGVPTNEKLFF. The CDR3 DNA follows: TGTGCCAGCAATGCGGGCGTCCCAACTAATGAAAAACTGTTTTTT. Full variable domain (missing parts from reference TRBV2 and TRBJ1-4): EPEVTQTPSHQVTQMGQEVILRCVPISNHLYFYWYRQILGQKVEFLVSFYNNEISEKSEIFDDQFSVERPDGSNFTLKIRSTKLEDSAMYFCASNAGVPTNEKLFFGSGTQLSVL.

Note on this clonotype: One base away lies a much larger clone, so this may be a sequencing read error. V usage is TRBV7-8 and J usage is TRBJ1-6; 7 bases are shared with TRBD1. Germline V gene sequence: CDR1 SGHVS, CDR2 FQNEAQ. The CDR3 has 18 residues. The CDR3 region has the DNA TGTGCCAGCAGCCCCACCCGGACAGGAGGGTCCTATAATTCATCCCTCCACTTT. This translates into CASSPTRTGGSYNSSLHF. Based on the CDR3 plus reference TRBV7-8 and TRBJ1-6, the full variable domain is GAGVSQSPRYKVAKRGQDVALRCDPISGHVSLFWYQQALGQGPEFLTYFQNEAQLDKSGLPSDRFFAERPEGSVSTLKIQRTQQEDSAVYLCASSPTRTGGSYNSSLHFGNGTRLTVT.

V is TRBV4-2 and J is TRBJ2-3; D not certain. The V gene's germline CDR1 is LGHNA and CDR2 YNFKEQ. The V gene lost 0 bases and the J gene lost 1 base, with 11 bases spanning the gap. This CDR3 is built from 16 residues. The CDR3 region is CASSQEAAARTDTQYF. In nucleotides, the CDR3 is TGTGCCAGCAGCCAAGAGGCGGCGGCGCGCACAGATACGCAGTATTTT.

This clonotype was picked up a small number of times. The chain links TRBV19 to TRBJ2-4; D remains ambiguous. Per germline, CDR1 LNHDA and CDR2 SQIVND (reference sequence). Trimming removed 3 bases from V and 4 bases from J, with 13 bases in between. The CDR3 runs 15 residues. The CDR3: CASSIGRSQKNIQYF. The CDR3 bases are TGTGCCAGTAGTATTGGTCGGAGCCAAAAAAACATTCAGTACTTC.

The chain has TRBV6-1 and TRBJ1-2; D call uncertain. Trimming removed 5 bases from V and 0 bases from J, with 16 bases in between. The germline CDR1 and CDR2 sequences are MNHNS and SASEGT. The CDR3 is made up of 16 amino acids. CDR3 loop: CASSSSPLGSNYGYTF. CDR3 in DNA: TGTGCCAGCAGTTCTTCTCCCCTCGGGTCTAACTATGGCTACACCTTC.

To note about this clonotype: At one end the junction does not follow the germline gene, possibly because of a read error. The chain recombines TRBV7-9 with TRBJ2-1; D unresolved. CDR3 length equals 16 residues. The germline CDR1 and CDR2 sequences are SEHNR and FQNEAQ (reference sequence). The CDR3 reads CVSSLMALPRHNEQFF. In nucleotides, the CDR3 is TGTGTCAGCAGCTTAATGGCCCTTCCGCGACACAATGAGCAGTTCTTC. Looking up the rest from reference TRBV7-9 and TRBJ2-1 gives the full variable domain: DTGVSQNPRHKITKRGQNVTFRCDPISEHNRLYWYRQTLGQGPEFLTYFQNEAQLEKSRLLSDRFSAERPKGSFSTLEIQRTEQGDSAMYLCVSSLMALPRHNEQFFGPGTRLTVL.

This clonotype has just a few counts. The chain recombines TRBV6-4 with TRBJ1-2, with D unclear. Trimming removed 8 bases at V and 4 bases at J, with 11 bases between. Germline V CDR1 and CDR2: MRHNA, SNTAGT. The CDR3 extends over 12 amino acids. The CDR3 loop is CASLTRSYGYTF. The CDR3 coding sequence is TGTGCCAGCCTCACGAGGTCCTATGGCTACACCTTC.

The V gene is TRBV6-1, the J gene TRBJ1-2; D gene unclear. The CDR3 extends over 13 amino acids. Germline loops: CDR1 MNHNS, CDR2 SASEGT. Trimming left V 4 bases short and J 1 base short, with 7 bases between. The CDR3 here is CASSVGDNYGYTF. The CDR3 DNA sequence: TGTGCCAGCAGTGTTGGGGATAACTATGGCTACACCTTC.

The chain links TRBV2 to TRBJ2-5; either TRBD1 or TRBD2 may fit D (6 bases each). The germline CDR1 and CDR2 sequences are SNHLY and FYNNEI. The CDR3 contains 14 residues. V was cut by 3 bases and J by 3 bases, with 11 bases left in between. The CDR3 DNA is TGTGCCAGCAGTGAGGGGAGGACAGAAGAGACCCAGTACTTC. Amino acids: CASSEGRTEETQYF.

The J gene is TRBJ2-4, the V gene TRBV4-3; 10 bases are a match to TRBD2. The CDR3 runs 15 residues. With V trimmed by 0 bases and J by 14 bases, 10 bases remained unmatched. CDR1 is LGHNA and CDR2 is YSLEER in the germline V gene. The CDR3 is CASSQEARSGGVEYF. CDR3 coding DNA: TGCGCCAGCAGCCAAGAAGCAAGGAGCGGGGGGGTGGAGTACTTC.

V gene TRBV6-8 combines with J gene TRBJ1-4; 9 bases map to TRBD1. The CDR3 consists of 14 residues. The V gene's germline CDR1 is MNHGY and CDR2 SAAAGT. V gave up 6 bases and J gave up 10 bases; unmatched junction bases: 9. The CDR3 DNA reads TGTGCCAGCAGCCCGGACAGGGGCCAGGGAAAACTGTTTTTT. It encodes CASSPDRGQGKLFF.

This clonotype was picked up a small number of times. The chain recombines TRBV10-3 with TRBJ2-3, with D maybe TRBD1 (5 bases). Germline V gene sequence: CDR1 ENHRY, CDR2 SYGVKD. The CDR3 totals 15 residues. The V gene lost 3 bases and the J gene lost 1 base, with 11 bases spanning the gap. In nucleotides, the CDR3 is TGTGCCATCAGTGAACCAGGGTCCGGCACAGATACGCAGTATTTT. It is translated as CAISEPGSGTDTQYF.

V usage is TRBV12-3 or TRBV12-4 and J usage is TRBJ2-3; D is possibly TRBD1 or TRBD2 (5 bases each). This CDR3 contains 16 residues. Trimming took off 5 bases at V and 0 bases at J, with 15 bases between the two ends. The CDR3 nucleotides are TGTGCCAGCAGTCTCCAGGGAGCCCCTAGCACAGATACGCAGTATTTT. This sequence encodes CASSLQGAPSTDTQYF.

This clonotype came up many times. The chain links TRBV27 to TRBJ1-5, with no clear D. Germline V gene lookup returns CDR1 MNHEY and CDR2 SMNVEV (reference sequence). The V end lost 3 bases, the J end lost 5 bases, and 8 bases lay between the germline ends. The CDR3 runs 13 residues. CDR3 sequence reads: CASSFGRYQPQHF. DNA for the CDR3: TGTGCCAGCAGTTTCGGTCGGTATCAGCCCCAGCATTTT.

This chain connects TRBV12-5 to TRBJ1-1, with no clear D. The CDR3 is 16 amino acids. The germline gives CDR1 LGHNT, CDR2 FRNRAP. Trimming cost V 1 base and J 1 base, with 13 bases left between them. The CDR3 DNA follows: TGTGCTAGTGGTTTGGATCTTAGGGTCGCGAACACTGAAGCTTTCTTT. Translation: CASGLDLRVANTEAFF.

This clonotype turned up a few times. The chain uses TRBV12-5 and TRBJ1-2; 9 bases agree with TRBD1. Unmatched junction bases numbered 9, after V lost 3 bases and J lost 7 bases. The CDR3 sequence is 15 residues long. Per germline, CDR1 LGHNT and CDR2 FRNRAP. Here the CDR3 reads CASGFPVGQGIGYTF. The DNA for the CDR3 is TGTGCTAGTGGTTTCCCCGTAGGACAGGGGATTGGCTACACCTTC.

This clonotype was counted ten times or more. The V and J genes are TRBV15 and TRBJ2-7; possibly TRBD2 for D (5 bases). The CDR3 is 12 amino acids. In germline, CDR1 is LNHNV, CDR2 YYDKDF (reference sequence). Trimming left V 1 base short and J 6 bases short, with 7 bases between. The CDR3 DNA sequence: TGTGCCACCAGCAGAGTCGGGGTCGAGCAGTACGTC. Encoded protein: CATSRVGVEQYV.

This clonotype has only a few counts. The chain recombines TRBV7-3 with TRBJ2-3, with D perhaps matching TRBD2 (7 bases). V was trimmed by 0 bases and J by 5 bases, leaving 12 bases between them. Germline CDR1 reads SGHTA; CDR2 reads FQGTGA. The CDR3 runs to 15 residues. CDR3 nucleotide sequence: TGTGCCAGCAGCTTAACCGGGGGGCAATTAGATACGCAGTATTTT. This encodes CASSLTGGQLDTQYF.

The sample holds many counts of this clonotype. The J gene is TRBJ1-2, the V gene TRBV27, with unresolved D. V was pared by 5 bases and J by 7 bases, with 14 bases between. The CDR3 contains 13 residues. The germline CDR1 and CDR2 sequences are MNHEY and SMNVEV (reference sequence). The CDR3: CASSPGWSSGYTF. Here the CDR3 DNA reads TGTGCCAGCAGTCCCGGATGGAGCAGTGGCTACACCTTC.

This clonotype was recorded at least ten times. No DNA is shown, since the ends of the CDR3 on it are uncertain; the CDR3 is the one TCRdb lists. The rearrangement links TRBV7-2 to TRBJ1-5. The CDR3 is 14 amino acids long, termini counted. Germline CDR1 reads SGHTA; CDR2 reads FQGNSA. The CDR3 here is CASSFLGTGQPQHF.

CDR3 protein: CASSTLQYTGELFF. CDR3 DNA: TGTGCCAGTAGTACCTTACAGTACACCGGGGAGCTGTTTTTT. The chain recombines TRBV19 with TRBJ2-2, with unresolved D. The CDR3 loop spans 14 amino acids. Germline values: CDR1 LNHDA, CDR2 SQIVND (reference sequence). The V gene lost 4 bases and the J gene lost 3 bases, with 9 bases spanning the gap.

The CDR3 region has the DNA TGTGCCAGCAGGGGACAGGGACCACCATACGAGCAGTACTTC. As protein: CASRGQGPPYEQYF. The chain is built from TRBV2 and TRBJ2-7; 9 nucleotides match TRBD1. The germline V gene has CDR1 SNHLY and CDR2 FYNNEI. This CDR3 comprises 14 residues. V shed 6 bases and J 4 bases; nucleotides not matched to a gene: 7.